The T cell receptor (beta chain) described here comes from a study of a mutant IDH1 vaccine in newly diagnosed glioma. Sequencing was performed with immunoSEQ multiplex PCR; in TCRdb, only in-frame clones are kept and a portion is missing. Among over 50,000 clones listed, over 60% were seen once. Points on this clone: Its antigen remains unknown.

As to time point: week 47, end of study. Each dose of the vaccine consisted of 300 ug of mutant IDH1 20-mer peptide, with topical imiquimod. Trimming took off 0 bases at V and 8 bases at J, with 11 bases between the two ends. This CDR3 is 14 amino acids long. Germline loops: CDR1 MNHEY, CDR2 SVGAGI. The material was PBMCs, obtained from a glioma patient whose treatment included an IDH1 peptide vaccine. The sequence was obtained from a woman in her thirties or forties with glioma. Some clones in this sample may be carry-over from other donors' samples. V gene TRBV6-5 combines with J gene TRBJ2-1; D gene uncertain. The CDR3 nucleotides are TGTGCCAGCAGTTACTCCGCTGCCTCCGATGAGCAGTTCTTC. This encodes CASSYSAASDEQFF.